These 9 T cell receptor beta chains originate from one sample sequenced in a study of T cell changes during pregnancy in multiple sclerosis. The table came from immunoSEQ multiplex PCR; TCRdb's copy has only in-frame clones and leaves some out. The table has about 110,000 clones, 91% seen once. The sequenced sample was peripheral blood, obtained before pregnancy. These receptors were taken from a female donor with multiple sclerosis, enrolled in a pregnancy study.

The CDR3 sequence is CASSEALTGAHEQYF. The CDR3 region has the DNA TGTGCCAGCAGTGAAGCTTTGACAGGGGCACACGAGCAGTACTTC. V and J are TRBV6-1 and TRBJ2-7; 8 nucleotides line up with TRBD1. The CDR3 is 15 residues long. The germline V gene has CDR1 MNHNS and CDR2 SASEGT. After removal of 0 bases from V and 5 bases from J, the junction contained 6 bases not matched to a gene.

This chain links TRBV5-1 with TRBJ2-1; D is possibly TRBD2 (6 bases). Trimming took off 1 base at V and 1 base at J, with 12 bases between the two ends. Per the germline V gene, CDR1 is SGHRS and CDR2 is YFSETQ. The CDR3 consists of 16 residues. CDR3 loop: CASSLFVGLSYNEQFF. CDR3 nucleotides: TGCGCCAGCAGCTTGTTTGTGGGACTTTCCTACAATGAGCAGTTCTTC.

CDR3 sequence (DNA): TGTGCCAGCAGCCAAGCTGTCACAGATACGCAGTATTTT. Protein: CASSQAVTDTQYF. The chain couples TRBV14 to TRBJ2-3; no definite D call. V lost 1 base to trimming and J lost 2 bases, with 4 bases between them. The germline V gene has CDR1 SGHDN and CDR2 FVKESK. This CDR3 has 13 amino acids.

This clone occurred once. The chain recombines TRBV5-1 with TRBJ2-7, with a tentative D call TRBD2 (5 bases). Trimming shortened V by 4 bases and J by 3 bases, and 11 bases separated the two germline ends. Germline V gives CDR1 SGHRS, CDR2 YFSETQ. The CDR3 runs 13 residues. For the CDR3, the DNA is TGCGCCAGCAGCCACGGAGGAGGCTACGAGCAGTACTTC. Amino acids: CASSHGGGYEQYF.

The rearrangement uses TRBV18 and TRBJ1-5; 7 bases match TRBD1. Germline loops: CDR1 KGHSH, CDR2 LQKENI. Unmatched junction bases numbered 2, after V lost 3 bases and J lost 6 bases. The CDR3 spans 13 residues. The CDR3 nucleotides are TGTGCCAGCTCACCTGACAGGGTTCAGCCCCAGCATTTT. Amino acids: CASSPDRVQPQHF.

V and J are TRBV7-9 and TRBJ2-2, with D perhaps TRBD1 (5 bases). The V gene lost 1 base and the J gene lost 6 bases, with 9 bases spanning the gap. From germline, CDR1 is SEHNR and CDR2 FQNEAQ (reference sequence). This CDR3 is 14 amino acids long. The CDR3 nucleotides read TGTGCCAGCAGCTTAGTGGGGCGCTCCGGGGAGCTGTTTTTT. Translation gives CASSLVGRSGELFF.

The chain links TRBV5-4 to TRBJ2-7; no definite D call. The length of the CDR3 is 16 residues. Germline-derived CDR1 and CDR2 are SGHNT and YYREEE (reference sequence). Trimming pared 0 bases from V and 2 bases from J, leaving 15 bases between. The CDR3 DNA reads as TGTGCCAGCAGCTTGGGCTCGGGTCAAAACCCCTACGAGCAGTACTTC. It codes for CASSLGSGQNPYEQYF.

This chain connects TRBV4-3 to TRBJ2-2; 9 positions agree with TRBD2. V shed 0 bases and J 4 bases; nucleotides not matched to a gene: 12. CDR1 and CDR2 (germline): LGHNA, YSLEER. There are 19 residues in the CDR3. In DNA, the CDR3 is TGCGCCAGCAGCCAAGATACCGGGCGGGGTAGCGGGGGCACCGGGGAGCTGTTTTTT. Protein: CASSQDTGRGSGGTGELFF.

This chain joins TRBV2 and TRBJ1-5; 8 bases agree with TRBD1. CDR1 is SNHLY and CDR2 is FYNNEI in the germline V gene. V trimming: 4 bases; J trimming: 7 bases; junction bases outside the gene matches: 6. The CDR3 extends over 14 amino acids. This chain's CDR3 is CASSGQGAWQPQHF. CDR3 bases: TGTGCCAGCAGTGGGCAGGGGGCCTGGCAGCCCCAGCATTTT.